This is a list of T cell receptor beta chains from one sample in a study of monozygotic twins with inflammatory bowel disease. TCRdb reprocessed the 5' RACE reads, with one entry per CDR3 protein and no DNA. Its table lists a few hundred thousand distinct CDR3 sequences. Sequences were obtained from blood. The receptors shown here come from a human donor with ulcerative colitis or Crohn's disease, or a healthy co-twin of an affected twin (not recorded which). The CDR3 runs from the conserved cysteine through the conserved F or W.

CASRPGQLFNEKLFF	TRBJ1-4	TRBV10-2
CASSPWTGDVTEAFF	TRBJ1-1	TRBV7-9
CASSSRGLAGTDTQYF	TRBJ2-3	TRBV5-1
CATGQPNYGYTF	TRBJ1-2	TRBV10-3
CASSSQQGMGTEAFF	TRBJ1-1	TRBV7-2
CASTRAGADTQYF	TRBJ2-3	TRBV9
CATSGFENPPRELFF	TRBJ2-2	TRBV24-1
CASRRQGSSRGALHF	TRBJ1-6	TRBV12-3/TRBV12-4
CASSGFGGEQYF	TRBJ2-7	TRBV19
CASSLVPNSPLHF	TRBJ1-6	TRBV11-2
CASSLGSGGFEETQYF	TRBJ2-5	TRBV4-2
CASSLRTGGYHNEQFF	TRBJ2-1	TRBV6-1
CASSRQGLGEQGTQYF	TRBJ2-3	TRBV4-2
CSAWDRGLSGARNEQFF	TRBJ2-1	TRBV20-1
CASSLPVVGTGEQETQYF	TRBJ2-5	TRBV5-5
CASSLGPRQGVNTGELFF	TRBJ2-2	TRBV5-1
CASRSTGANPTNYGYTF	TRBJ1-2	TRBV9
CASSFLSSADSGANVLTF	TRBJ2-6	TRBV5-1
CASRRAGGLTDTQYF	TRBJ2-3	TRBV27
CASSLRRAGGEQYF	TRBJ2-7	TRBV7-2
CASSPTGATNEKLFF	TRBJ1-4	TRBV5-1
CASSYGQGGSPLHF	TRBJ1-6	TRBV7-9
CAWSSGQGTRRGPQYF	TRBJ2-3	TRBV30
CASSQKINNGDNSPLHF	TRBJ1-6	TRBV4-2